This T cell receptor (beta chain) was obtained from a study of shared clonotypes between healthy human individuals. Produced via immunoSEQ multiplex PCR; TCRdb's table is partial and in-frame only. Altogether approximately 740,000 clones are present, around 93% being singletons, with the ten largest covering under 30%. Terminally differentiated effector memory CD45RA+ cells were left out of the naive CD8 fraction, which was CD45RO-negative and positively selected for CCR7. On this clone itself: Its matching antigen is unknown.

The CDR3 loop spans 16 amino acids. J gave up 4 bases and V 3 bases, and 11 bases lay outside the gene matches. Germline V gene lookup returns CDR1 MNHEY and CDR2 SVGAGI. General study points: Generation probability values for non-shared clonotypes were lower than those for clonotypes shared by all four donors.

The clonotype was recovered from a man aged 25 to 45 in good health. The V gene is TRBV6-5, the J gene TRBJ1-2, with 7 positions matching TRBD1. Sequenced: naive CD8+ T cells sorted from blood. For the CDR3, the DNA is TGTGCCAGCAGTTATAGGGGCCGGGACAGTATCTATGGCTACACCTTC. This encodes CASSYRGRDSIYGYTF.